A single sample gave rise to the 24 T cell receptor beta chains below, sequenced in a study of cytomegalovirus exposure and HLA in healthy donors. PCR was performed using 60 Vbeta and 13 Jbeta primers. Libraries were prepared by immunoSEQ multiplex PCR; TCRdb keeps only in-frame clonotypes and omits some of them. The data show some 54,000 clones, more than 70% seen once. Material for sequencing was PBMCs. The receptors were sampled from a male donor in good health and CMV-seronegative.

The CDR3 nucleotides are TGTGCCAGCAGCTTAGAGTCAGGGACAGGGGTCTATGAAGCTTTCTTT. Translating it yields CASSLESGTGVYEAFF. The chain combines TRBV7-3 with TRBJ1-1; the match to TRBD1 covers 10 bases. From germline, CDR1 is SGHTA and CDR2 FQGTGA. The CDR3 has 16 amino acids. Trimming removed 2 bases from V and 7 bases from J; junction bases left unmatched: 10. The whole variable domain, remainder taken from reference TRBV7-3 and TRBJ1-1, is GAGVSQTPSNKVTEKGKYVELRCDPISGHTALYWYRQSLGQGPEFLIYFQGTGAADDSGLPNDRFFAVRPEGSVSTLKIQRTERGDSAVYLCASSLESGTGVYEAFFGQGTRLTVV.

This clone appeared a few times. The J gene is TRBJ2-7, the V gene TRBV5-6; maybe TRBD1 (5 bases). Germline loops: CDR1 SGHDT, CDR2 YYEEEE. The V end was cut by 0 bases, the J end by 0 bases, with 16 bases between. This CDR3 is built from 17 residues. In DNA, the CDR3 is TGTGCCAGCAGCTTGGACAGGAACCCAAGGAGCTCCTACGAGCAGTACTTC. Amino acids: CASSLDRNPRSSYEQYF.

The chain uses TRBV4-2 and TRBJ2-3; D is perhaps TRBD2 (6 bases). This CDR3 region has 12 residues. Germline CDR1 reads LGHNA; CDR2 reads YNFKEQ. The germline V and J ends were trimmed by 4 bases and 10 bases, with 12 bases remaining between them. Here the CDR3 reads CASSPTPGAQYF. CDR3 bases: TGTGCCAGCAGCCCGACCCCGGGGGCGCAGTATTTT.

This clone was seen only a few times. The chain employs TRBV7-8 and TRBJ2-7; 9 nucleotides match TRBD2. The CDR3 covers 17 residues. Trimming took 4 bases from V and 4 from J; bases not matched to a gene: 14. The germline gives CDR1 SGHVS, CDR2 FQNEAQ. The CDR3 loop reads CASSSGRGAGGRYEQYF. CDR3 coding DNA: TGTGCCAGCAGCTCAGGAAGGGGAGCGGGGGGCCGTTACGAGCAGTACTTC.

Notes on this clone: Different DNA sequences within this sample yield the same CDR3. The chain employs TRBV5-5 and TRBJ1-2; 10 bases line up with TRBD1. The CDR3 totals 16 residues. Germline V lookup: CDR1 SGHKS, CDR2 YYEKEE (reference sequence). The V and J ends lost 4 bases and 2 bases, in that order; junction bases with no gene match: 8. The CDR3 protein is CASSLTGQGRNYGYTF. The CDR3 coding sequence is TGTGCCAGCAGCCTTACGGGACAGGGGAGAAACTATGGCTACACCTTC.

V usage is TRBV4-1 and J usage is TRBJ1-1; 7 bases are shared with TRBD1. V lost 2 bases and J lost 4; bases outside the gene matches: 4. Germline assignment: CDR1 MGHRA and CDR2 YSYEKL. The CDR3 covers 14 residues. The CDR3 spells CASSQTGVRTEAFF. Written as DNA, the CDR3 is TGCGCCAGCAGCCAAACAGGGGTCCGCACTGAAGCTTTCTTT.

Here the CDR3 reads CASSVDGGGRETQYF. CDR3 nucleotides: TGTGCCAGCAGCGTAGACGGGGGGGGCCGGGAGACCCAGTACTTC. The chain links TRBV9 to TRBJ2-5, with 8 bases fitting TRBD2. The germline gives CDR1 SGDLS, CDR2 YYNGEE. Trimming took 0 bases from V and 5 from J; bases not matched to a gene: 6. The CDR3 is 15 amino acids.

This chain joins TRBV7-3 and TRBJ2-7; tentative D call: TRBD2 (5 bases). This CDR3 has 16 residues. Trimming cost V 3 bases and J 3 bases, with 18 bases left between them. Germline values: CDR1 SGHTA, CDR2 FQGTGA. The CDR3 sequence is CASSFAPGAAVYEQYF. In DNA form, the CDR3 reads TGTGCCAGCAGCTTCGCCCCGGGCGCAGCGGTCTACGAGCAGTACTTC. Combining the CDR3 with reference TRBV7-3 and TRBJ2-7 gives the whole variable domain GAGVSQTPSNKVTEKGKYVELRCDPISGHTALYWYRQSLGQGPEFLIYFQGTGAADDSGLPNDRFFAVRPEGSVSTLKIQRTERGDSAVYLCASSFAPGAAVYEQYFGPGTRLTVT.

The genes are TRBV4-2 and TRBJ1-2; D ambiguous. This CDR3 has 12 amino acids. Germline V gives CDR1 LGHNA, CDR2 YNFKEQ. V was shortened by 0 bases and J by 8 bases, with 7 bases between the two germline ends. The chain's CDR3 is CASSQEYQGYTF. The CDR3 bases are TGTGCCAGCAGCCAAGAATACCAGGGCTACACCTTC.

The genes are TRBV30 and TRBJ1-1; 7 bases align to TRBD1. This CDR3 spans 13 amino acids. Germline V gene sequence: CDR1 GTSNPN, CDR2 SVGIG (reference sequence). The J segment lost 4 bases and the V segment lost 5 bases, leaving 7 bases of the junction unmatched. In DNA form, the CDR3 reads TGTGCCTGGGCCCGACAGGGAGGCACTGAAGCTTTCTTT. Translated, it gives CAWARQGGTEAFF.

This chain uses TRBV6-1 with TRBJ1-2; 7 bases are a match to TRBD1. This CDR3 contains 15 residues. CDR1 MNHNS and CDR2 SASEGT come from the germline V gene. The ends lost 7 bases at V and 4 bases at J; junction bases unmatched: 12. CDR3 nucleotide sequence: TGTGCCAGCACCCCTTGGACAGGAGAGCCCTATGGCTACACCTTC. This gives the protein CASTPWTGEPYGYTF.

This chain joins TRBV7-2 and TRBJ2-1; no reliable D call. The CDR3 is made up of 13 amino acids. V gave up 1 base and J gave up 6 bases, with 7 bases separating them. The germline gives CDR1 SGHTA, CDR2 FQGNSA. The CDR3, as DNA: TGTGCCAGCAGCTTAGACTACGGCAATGAGCAGTTCTTC. Its protein is CASSLDYGNEQFF.

V usage is TRBV5-4 and J usage is TRBJ2-1; TRBD2 aligns across 12 bases. This CDR3 has 15 amino acids. The ends lost 5 bases at V and 4 bases at J; junction bases unmatched: 4. Germline lookup yields CDR1 SGHNT and CDR2 YYREEE (reference sequence). The CDR3 here is CASRLGLAGYNEQFF. In DNA, the CDR3 is TGTGCCAGCAGACTTGGACTAGCGGGGTACAATGAGCAGTTCTTC.

This chain uses TRBV19 with TRBJ2-7; 9 nucleotides line up with TRBD1. The CDR3 is 15 amino acids. CDR1 and CDR2 (germline): LNHDA, SQIVND (reference sequence). V was clipped by 2 bases and J by 3 bases; unmatched bases: 5. This CDR3 is CASSIRPGQGYEQYF. For the CDR3, the DNA is TGTGCCAGTAGTATAAGGCCGGGACAGGGCTACGAGCAGTACTTC.

This chain joins TRBV2 and TRBJ1-6, with TRBD1 matching 10 bases. The CDR3 is made up of 14 amino acids. V gave up 8 bases and J gave up 14 bases; unmatched junction bases: 12. CDR1 is SNHLY and CDR2 is FYNNEI in the germline V gene. The CDR3, as DNA: TGTGCCAGCGAAGGGACAGGGGTACCTGGGGCCCTCCACTTT. Residues: CASEGTGVPGALHF.

The chain combines TRBV6-1 with TRBJ1-1, with a tentative D call TRBD1 (5 bases). CDR1 and CDR2 from the germline V gene are MNHNS and SASEGT. The V end lost 7 bases, the J end lost 5 bases, and 14 bases lay between the germline ends. This CDR3 has 13 residues. The CDR3 nucleotides are TGTGCCAGCACCCCGGGGGGATTAACTGAAGCTTTCTTT. It is translated as CASTPGGLTEAFF.

The chain uses TRBV9 and TRBJ1-1, with 10 bases that match TRBD1. J lost 5 bases, V lost 4 bases, and 5 bases had no gene match. Germline V gives CDR1 SGDLS, CDR2 YYNGEE. The CDR3 length is 14 residues. The CDR3 region has the DNA TGTGCCAGCAGCCCGGGACAGGGGAAAACTGAAGCTTTCTTT. Translation gives CASSPGQGKTEAFF.

This chain links TRBV19 with TRBJ2-3; 14 bases agree with TRBD2. Per germline, CDR1 LNHDA and CDR2 SQIVND (reference sequence). V dropped 6 bases and J dropped 4; count of bases not matched to a gene: 0. This CDR3 is 14 amino acids long. CDR3 in DNA: TGTGCCAGTAGGGGACTAGCGGGGGCAGATACGCAGTATTTT. Translating it yields CASRGLAGADTQYF.

The V and J genes are TRBV11-2 and TRBJ1-3, with D possibly matching TRBD1 (6 bases). CDR3 length equals 16 residues. The ends were cut back, 5 bases at V and 0 bases at J, with 14 bases in the middle. CDR1 SGHAT and CDR2 FQNNGV come from the germline V gene. The CDR3 DNA reads as TGTGCCAGCAGCCCCCGGACAGCGAGCTCTGGAAACACCATATATTTT. Translating gives CASSPRTASSGNTIYF.

The V and J genes are TRBV28 and TRBJ1-4, with 9 bases lining up with TRBD1. CDR1 is MDHEN and CDR2 is SYDVKM in the germline V gene. The CDR3 covers 14 residues. Unmatched junction bases numbered 9, after V lost 6 bases and J lost 10 bases. The CDR3 loop is CASSSPGQGRKLFF. DNA for the CDR3: TGTGCCAGCAGCTCACCGGGACAGGGAAGAAAACTGTTTTTT.

The gene calls are TRBV10-3 and TRBJ1-2; D not certain. Germline V gene sequence: CDR1 ENHRY, CDR2 SYGVKD. The CDR3 has 15 residues. Trimming stripped 7 bases from V and 0 bases from J, with 15 bases between. CDR3 sequence (DNA): TGTGCCATCACTATGGAGGCAGGAGCTAACTATGGCTACACCTTC. Protein product: CAITMEAGANYGYTF.

The chain has TRBV5-8 and TRBJ2-3; TRBD2 aligns across 12 bases. There are 20 residues in the CDR3. Germline V gene data show CDR1 as SGHTS and CDR2 as YDEGEE. The V and J ends lost 4 bases and 5 bases, in that order; junction bases with no gene match: 20. CDR3 nucleotide sequence: TGTGCCAGCAGCCCAGCAGCTTGGCAGTGGCGGACTAGCGGGATAGATACGCAGTATTTT. This codes for CASSPAAWQWRTSGIDTQYF. The full variable domain, its missing parts supplied by reference TRBV5-8 and TRBJ2-3, is EAGVTQSPTHLIKTRGQQATLRCSPISGHTSVYWYQQALGLGLQFLLWYDEGEERNRGNFPPRFSGRQFPNYSSELNVNALELEDSALYLCASSPAAWQWRTSGIDTQYFGPGTRLTVL.

CDR3 loop: CSIFPEGREAFF. The CDR3 DNA is TGCAGCATCTTTCCGGAGGGTCGTGAAGCTTTCTTT. V and J are TRBV29-1 and TRBJ1-1, with D uncertain. CDR3 size: 12 residues. The germline V gene has CDR1 SQVTM and CDR2 ANQGSEA. V lost 8 bases, J lost 7 bases, and 17 bases lay in between.

The rearrangement uses TRBV5-1 and TRBJ1-6; tentative D call: TRBD1 (5 bases). The CDR3 runs to 14 residues. V was trimmed by 1 base and J by 9 bases, leaving 11 bases between them. Germline V gene sequence: CDR1 SGHRS, CDR2 YFSETQ. Written as DNA, the CDR3 is TGCGCCAGCAGCTTGAGGGGAAGTGGTTCACCCCTCCACTTT. It specifies CASSLRGSGSPLHF.